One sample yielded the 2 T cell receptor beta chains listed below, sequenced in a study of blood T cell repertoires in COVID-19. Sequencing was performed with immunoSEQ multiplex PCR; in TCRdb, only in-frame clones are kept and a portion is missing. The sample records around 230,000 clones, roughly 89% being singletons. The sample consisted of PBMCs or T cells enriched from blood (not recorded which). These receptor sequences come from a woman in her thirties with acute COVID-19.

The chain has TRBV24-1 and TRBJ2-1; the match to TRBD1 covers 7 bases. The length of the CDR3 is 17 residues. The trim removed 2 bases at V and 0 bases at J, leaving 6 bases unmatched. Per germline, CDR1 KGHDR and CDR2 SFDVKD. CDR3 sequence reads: CATSDSMGQSSYNEQFF. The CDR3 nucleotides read TGTGCCACCAGTGATTCGATGGGACAGAGCTCCTACAATGAGCAGTTCTTC.

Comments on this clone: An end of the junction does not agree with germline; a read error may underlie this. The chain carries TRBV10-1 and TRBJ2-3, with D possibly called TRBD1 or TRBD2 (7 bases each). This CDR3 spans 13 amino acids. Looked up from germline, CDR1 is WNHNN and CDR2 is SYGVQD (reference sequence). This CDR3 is CAGRGGFTDTQYF. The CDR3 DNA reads TGCGCCGGCAGGGGGGGGTTTACAGATACGCAGTATTTT.